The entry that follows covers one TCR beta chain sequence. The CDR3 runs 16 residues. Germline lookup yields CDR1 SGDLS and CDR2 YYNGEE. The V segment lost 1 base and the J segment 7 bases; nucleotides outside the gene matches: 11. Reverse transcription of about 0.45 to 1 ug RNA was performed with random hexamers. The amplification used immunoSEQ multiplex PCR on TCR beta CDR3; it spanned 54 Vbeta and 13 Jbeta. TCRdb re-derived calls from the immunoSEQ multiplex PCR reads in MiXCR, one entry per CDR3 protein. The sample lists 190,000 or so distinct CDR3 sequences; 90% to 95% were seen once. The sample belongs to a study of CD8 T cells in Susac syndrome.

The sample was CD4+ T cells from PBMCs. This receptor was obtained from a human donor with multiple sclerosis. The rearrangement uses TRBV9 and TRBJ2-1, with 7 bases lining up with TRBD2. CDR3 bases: TGTGCCAGCAGCGTAAACAGAGCGGGATCAGTGAATGAGCAGTTCTTC. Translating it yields CASSVNRAGSVNEQFF.